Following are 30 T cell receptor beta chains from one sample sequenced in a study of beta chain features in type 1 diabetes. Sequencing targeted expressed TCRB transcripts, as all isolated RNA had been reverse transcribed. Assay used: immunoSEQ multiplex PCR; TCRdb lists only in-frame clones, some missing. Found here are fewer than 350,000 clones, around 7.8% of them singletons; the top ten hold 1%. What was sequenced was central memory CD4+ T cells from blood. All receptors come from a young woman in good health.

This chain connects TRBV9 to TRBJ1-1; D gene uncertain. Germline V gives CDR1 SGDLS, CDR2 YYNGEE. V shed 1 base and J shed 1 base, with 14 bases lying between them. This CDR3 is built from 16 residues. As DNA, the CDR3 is TGTGCCAGCAGCGTAATCCCGAGGACGGGGAACACTGAAGCTTTCTTT. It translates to CASSVIPRTGNTEAFF.

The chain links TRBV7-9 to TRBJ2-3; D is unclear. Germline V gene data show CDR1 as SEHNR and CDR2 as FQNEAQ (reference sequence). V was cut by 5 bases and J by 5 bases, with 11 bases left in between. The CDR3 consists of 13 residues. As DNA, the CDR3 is TGTGCCAGCAGCCTACTCCTCGGAGATACGCAGTATTTT. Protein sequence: CASSLLLGDTQYF.

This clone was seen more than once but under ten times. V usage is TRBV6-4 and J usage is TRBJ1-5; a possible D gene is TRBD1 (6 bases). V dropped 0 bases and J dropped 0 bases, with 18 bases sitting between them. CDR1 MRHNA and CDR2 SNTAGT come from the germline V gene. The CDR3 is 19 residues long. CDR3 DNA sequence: TGTGCCAGCAGTGACTCGAGATGTCACAGGGCTGATAGCAATCAGCCCCAGCATTTT. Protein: CASSDSRCHRADSNQPQHF.

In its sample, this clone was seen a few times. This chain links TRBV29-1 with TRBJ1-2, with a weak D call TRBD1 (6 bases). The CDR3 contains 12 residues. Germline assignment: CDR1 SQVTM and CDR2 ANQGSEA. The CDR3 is CAGKTGARGYTF. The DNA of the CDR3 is TGCGCGGGAAAGACAGGAGCTAGAGGCTACACCTTC. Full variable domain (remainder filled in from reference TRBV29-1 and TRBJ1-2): SAVISQKPSRDICQRGTSLTIQCQVDSQVTMMFWYRQQPGQSLTLIATANQGSEATYESGFVIDKFPISRPNLTFSTLTVSNMSPEDSSIYLCAGKTGARGYTFGSGTRLTVV.

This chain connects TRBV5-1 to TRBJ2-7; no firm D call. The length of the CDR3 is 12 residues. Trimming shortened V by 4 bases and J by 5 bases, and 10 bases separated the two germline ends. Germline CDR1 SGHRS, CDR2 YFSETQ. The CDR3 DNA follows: TGCGCCAGCAGCCCGACGGGCGACGAGCAGTACGTC. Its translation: CASSPTGDEQYV.

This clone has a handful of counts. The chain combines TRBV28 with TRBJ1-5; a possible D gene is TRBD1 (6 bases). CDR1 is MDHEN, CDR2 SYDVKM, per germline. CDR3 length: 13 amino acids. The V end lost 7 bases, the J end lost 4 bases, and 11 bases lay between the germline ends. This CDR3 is CASKGQLNQPQHF. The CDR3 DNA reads TGTGCCAGCAAAGGACAGCTAAATCAGCCCCAGCATTTT. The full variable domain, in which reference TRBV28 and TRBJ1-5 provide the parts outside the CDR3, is DVKVTQSSRYLVKRTGEKVFLECVQDMDHENMFWYRQDPGLGLRLIYFSYDVKMKEKGDIPEGYSVSREKKERFSLILESASTNQTSMYLCASKGQLNQPQHFGDGTRLSIL.

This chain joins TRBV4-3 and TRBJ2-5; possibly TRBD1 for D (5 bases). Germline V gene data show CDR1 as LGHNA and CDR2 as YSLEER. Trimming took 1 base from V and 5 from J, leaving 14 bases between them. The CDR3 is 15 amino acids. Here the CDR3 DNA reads TGCGCCAGCAGCCAAGCTGGGGCCCTGGGGGAGACCCAGTACTTC. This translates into CASSQAGALGETQYF.

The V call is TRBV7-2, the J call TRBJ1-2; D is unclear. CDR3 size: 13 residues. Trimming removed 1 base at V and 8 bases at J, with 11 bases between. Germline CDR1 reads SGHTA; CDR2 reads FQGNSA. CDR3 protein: CASSLDPRKGYTF. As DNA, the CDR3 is TGTGCCAGCAGCTTAGATCCCCGGAAGGGCTACACCTTC.

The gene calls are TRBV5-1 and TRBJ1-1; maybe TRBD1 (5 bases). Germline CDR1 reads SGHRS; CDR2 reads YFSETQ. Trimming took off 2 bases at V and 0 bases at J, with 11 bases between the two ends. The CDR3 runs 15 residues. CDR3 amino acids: CASSFKTEMNTEAFF. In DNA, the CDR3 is TGCGCCAGCAGCTTTAAGACAGAAATGAACACTGAAGCTTTCTTT.

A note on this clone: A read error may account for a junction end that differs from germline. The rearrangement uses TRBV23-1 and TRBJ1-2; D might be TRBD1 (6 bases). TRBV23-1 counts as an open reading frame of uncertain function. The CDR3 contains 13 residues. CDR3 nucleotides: TGTCCCCCCCACAAGGGGGGGTGGTATGGCTACACCTTC. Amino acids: CPPHKGGWYGYTF.

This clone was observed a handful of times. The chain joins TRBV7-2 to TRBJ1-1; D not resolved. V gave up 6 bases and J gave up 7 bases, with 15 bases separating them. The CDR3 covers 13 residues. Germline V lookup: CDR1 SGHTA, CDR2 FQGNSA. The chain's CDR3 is CASSGRGWGEAFF. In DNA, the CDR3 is TGTGCCAGCAGTGGCCGGGGATGGGGTGAAGCTTTCTTT.

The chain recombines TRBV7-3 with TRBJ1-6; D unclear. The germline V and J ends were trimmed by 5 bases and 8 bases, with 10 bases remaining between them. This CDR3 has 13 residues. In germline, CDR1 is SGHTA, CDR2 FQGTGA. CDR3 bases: TGTGCCAGCAGCCGGAAATGGGATTCACCCCTCCACTTT. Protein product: CASSRKWDSPLHF. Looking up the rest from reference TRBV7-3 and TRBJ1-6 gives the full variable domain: GAGVSQTPSNKVTEKGKYVELRCDPISGHTALYWYRQSLGQGPEFLIYFQGTGAADDSGLPNDRFFAVRPEGSVSTLKIQRTERGDSAVYLCASSRKWDSPLHFGNGTRLTVT.

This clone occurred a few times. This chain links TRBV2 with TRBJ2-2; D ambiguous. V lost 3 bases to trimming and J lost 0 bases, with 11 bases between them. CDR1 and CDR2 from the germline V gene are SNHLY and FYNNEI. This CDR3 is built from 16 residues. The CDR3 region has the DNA TGTGCCAGCAGTGAGAGAAGGGTCGCGAACACCGGGGAGCTGTTTTTT. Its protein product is CASSERRVANTGELFF.

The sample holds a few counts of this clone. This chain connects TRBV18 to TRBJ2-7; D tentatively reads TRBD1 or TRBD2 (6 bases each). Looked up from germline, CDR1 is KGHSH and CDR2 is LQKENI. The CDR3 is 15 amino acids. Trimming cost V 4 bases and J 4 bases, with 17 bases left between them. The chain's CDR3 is CASSRNREEGYEQYV. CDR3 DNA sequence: TGTGCCAGCTCACGGAACAGGGAGGAAGGTTACGAGCAGTACGTC.

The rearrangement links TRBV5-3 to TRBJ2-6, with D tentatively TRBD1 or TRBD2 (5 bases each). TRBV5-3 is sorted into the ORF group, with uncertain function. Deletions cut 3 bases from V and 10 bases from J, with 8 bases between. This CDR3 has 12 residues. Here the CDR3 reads CARSWGWNVLTF. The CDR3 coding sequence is TGTGCCAGAAGCTGGGGGTGGAACGTCCTGACTTTC.

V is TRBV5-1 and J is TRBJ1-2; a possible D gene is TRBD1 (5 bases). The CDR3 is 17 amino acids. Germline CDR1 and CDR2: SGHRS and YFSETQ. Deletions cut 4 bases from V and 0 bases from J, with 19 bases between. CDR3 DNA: TGCGCCAGCAGCCTCGCCGGACGGGGCAACCCTAACTATGGCTACACCTTC. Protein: CASSLAGRGNPNYGYTF.

The CDR3 bases are TGTGCCAGCAGGCGACAGGGGTTTGAGGATTATGGCTACACCTTC. It is translated as CASRRQGFEDYGYTF. The chain recombines TRBV6-5 with TRBJ1-2; 8 bases are shared with TRBD1. J was trimmed by 5 bases and V by 6 bases; bases with no gene match: 11. CDR3 length equals 15 residues. Germline CDR1 reads MNHEY; CDR2 reads SVGAGI.

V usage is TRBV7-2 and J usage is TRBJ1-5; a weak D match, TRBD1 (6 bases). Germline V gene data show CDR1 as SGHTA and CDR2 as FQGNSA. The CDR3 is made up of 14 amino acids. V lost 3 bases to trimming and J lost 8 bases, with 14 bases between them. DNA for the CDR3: TGTGCCAGCAGCTTTTATGGGGGCGGGGAGCCCCAGCATTTT. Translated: CASSFYGGGEPQHF.

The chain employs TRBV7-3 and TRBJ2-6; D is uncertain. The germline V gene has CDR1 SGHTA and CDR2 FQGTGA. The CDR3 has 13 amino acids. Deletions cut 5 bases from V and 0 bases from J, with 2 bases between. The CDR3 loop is CASSRSGANVLTF. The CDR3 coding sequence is TGTGCCAGCAGCCGCTCTGGGGCCAACGTCCTGACTTTC.

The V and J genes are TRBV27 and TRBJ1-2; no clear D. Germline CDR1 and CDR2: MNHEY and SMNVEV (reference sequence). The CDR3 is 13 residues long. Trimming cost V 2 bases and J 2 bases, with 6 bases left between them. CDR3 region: CASSLRENYGYTF. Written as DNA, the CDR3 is TGTGCCAGCAGTTTAAGGGAAAACTATGGCTACACCTTC.

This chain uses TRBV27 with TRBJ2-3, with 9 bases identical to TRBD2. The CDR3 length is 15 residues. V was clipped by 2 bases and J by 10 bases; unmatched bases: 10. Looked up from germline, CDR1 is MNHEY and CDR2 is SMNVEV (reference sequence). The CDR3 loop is CASSLGGGGASAQYF. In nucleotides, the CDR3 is TGTGCCAGCAGTTTAGGTGGCGGGGGGGCCTCAGCGCAGTATTTT.

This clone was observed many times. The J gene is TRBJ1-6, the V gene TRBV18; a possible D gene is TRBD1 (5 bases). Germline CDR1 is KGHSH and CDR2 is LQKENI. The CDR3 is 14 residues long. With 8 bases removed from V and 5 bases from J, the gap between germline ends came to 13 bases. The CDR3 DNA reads TGTGCCAGCGCGGCCGGGGCAGATAATTCACCCCTCCACTTT. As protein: CASAAGADNSPLHF.

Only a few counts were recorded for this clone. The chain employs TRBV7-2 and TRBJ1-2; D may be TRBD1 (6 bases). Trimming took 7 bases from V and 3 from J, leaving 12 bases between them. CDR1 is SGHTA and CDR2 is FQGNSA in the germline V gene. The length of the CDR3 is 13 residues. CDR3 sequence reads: CASIRDRHYGYTF. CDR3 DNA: TGTGCCAGCATCAGAGACAGGCACTATGGCTACACCTTC.

The CDR3 region is CACLDRDRVGYGYTF. DNA of the CDR3: TGTGCCTGTTTAGACCGGGACAGGGTCGGCTATGGCTACACCTTC. The chain couples TRBV19 to TRBJ1-2; TRBD1 matches 9 bases. This CDR3 comprises 15 residues. J was trimmed by 4 bases and V by 11 bases; bases with no gene match: 14. Looked up from germline, CDR1 is LNHDA and CDR2 is SQIVND (reference sequence).

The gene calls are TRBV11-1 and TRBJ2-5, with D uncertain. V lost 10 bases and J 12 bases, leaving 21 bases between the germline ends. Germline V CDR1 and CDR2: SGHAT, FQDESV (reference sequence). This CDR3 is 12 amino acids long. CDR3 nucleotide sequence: TGTGCCACATCTGTCATAGGCGGACCCAAGTACTTC. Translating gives CATSVIGGPKYF.

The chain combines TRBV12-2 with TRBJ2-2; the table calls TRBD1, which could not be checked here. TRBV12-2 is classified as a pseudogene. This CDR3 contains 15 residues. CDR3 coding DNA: TGTGCAAGTCGCTCACAGACAGCATCCACCGGGGAGCTGTTTTTT. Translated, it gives CASRSQTASTGELFF.

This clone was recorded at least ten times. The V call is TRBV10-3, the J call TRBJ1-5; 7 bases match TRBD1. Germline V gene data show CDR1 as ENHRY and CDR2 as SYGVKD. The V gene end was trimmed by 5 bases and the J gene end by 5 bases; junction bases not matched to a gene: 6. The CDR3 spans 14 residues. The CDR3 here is CAISTGTADQPQHF. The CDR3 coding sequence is TGTGCCATCAGTACCGGGACAGCTGATCAGCCCCAGCATTTT.

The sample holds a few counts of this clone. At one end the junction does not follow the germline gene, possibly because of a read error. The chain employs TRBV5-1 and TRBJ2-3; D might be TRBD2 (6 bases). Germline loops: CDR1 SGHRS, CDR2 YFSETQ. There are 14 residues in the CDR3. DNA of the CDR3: TGCGCCAGCAGCCAAGCTACTAGCATAGATACGCAGTATTTT. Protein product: CASSQATSIDTQYF.

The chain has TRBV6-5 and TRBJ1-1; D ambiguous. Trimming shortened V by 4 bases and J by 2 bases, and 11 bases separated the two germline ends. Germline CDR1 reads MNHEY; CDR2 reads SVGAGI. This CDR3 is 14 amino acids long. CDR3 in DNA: TGTGCCAGCAGTTCACTACGGGGAAACACTGAAGCTTTCTTT. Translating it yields CASSSLRGNTEAFF.

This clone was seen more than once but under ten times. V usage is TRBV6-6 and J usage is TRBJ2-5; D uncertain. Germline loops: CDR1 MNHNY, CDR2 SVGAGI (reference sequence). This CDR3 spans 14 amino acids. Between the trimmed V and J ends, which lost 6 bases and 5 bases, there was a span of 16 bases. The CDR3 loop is CASRPLELSETQYF. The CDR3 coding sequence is TGTGCCAGCAGACCACTTGAGCTATCGGAGACCCAGTACTTC.